What follows are 12 T cell receptor beta chains derived from one specimen sequenced in a study of OX40 agonist ivuxolimab in advanced cancers. Libraries were prepared through the immunoSEQ multiplex PCR assay. In its TCRdb copy, this immuneACCESS table keeps in-frame sequences only and misses some clones. Where compared with another copy, unresolved V genes explain less than half of these, and the others have no known cause. This sample comprises 80,000 to 100,000 clones, 93% of them detected only once. The top ten clonotypes cover about 0.3% of the sample. The sample in question was CD4+ or CD8+ T cells sorted from blood, obtained in a trial of the OX40 agonist ivuxolimab. Source of these receptors: an adult with an advanced solid tumor such as melanoma, head and neck, liver or kidney cancer.

V and J are TRBV2 and TRBJ1-5; weak D call: TRBD1 (6 bases). The CDR3 consists of 16 residues. The V end was cut by 5 bases, the J end by 0 bases, with 14 bases between. CDR1 and CDR2 from the germline V gene are SNHLY and FYNNEI. The CDR3 DNA reads as TGTGCCAGCAGTCCTACAGGGTTTTATAGCAATCAGCCCCAGCATTTT. This gives the protein CASSPTGFYSNQPQHF.

The V gene is TRBV28, the J gene TRBJ1-5; the D is unclear. Trimming stripped 1 base from V and 5 bases from J, with 6 bases between. The CDR3 is 13 amino acids. CDR1 and CDR2 (germline): MDHEN, SYDVKM. Here the CDR3 reads CASSLYFDQPQHF. The DNA of the CDR3 is TGTGCCAGCAGTTTATACTTCGATCAGCCCCAGCATTTT. The full variable domain, completed using reference TRBV28 and TRBJ1-5, is DVKVTQSSRYLVKRTGEKVFLECVQDMDHENMFWYRQDPGLGLRLIYFSYDVKMKEKGDIPEGYSVSREKKERFSLILESASTNQTSMYLCASSLYFDQPQHFGDGTRLSIL.

This clone was seen only once. The chain carries TRBV30 and TRBJ2-4; no clear D. This CDR3 is 16 amino acids long. Germline CDR1 reads GTSNPN; CDR2 reads SVGIG (reference sequence). V was shortened by 6 bases and J by 0 bases, with 18 bases between the two germline ends. CDR3 residues: CACTLGPVRAKNIQYF. The DNA for the CDR3 is TGTGCCTGTACACTCGGGCCCGTTCGAGCCAAAAACATTCAGTACTTC.

This clone was seen more than once but under ten times. The J gene is TRBJ1-6, the V gene TRBV6-1, with a tentative D call TRBD1 (6 bases). The CDR3 extends over 14 amino acids. Germline V gene lookup returns CDR1 MNHNS and CDR2 SASEGT. V lost 4 bases and J 9 bases, leaving 13 bases between the germline ends. The DNA of the CDR3 is TGTGCCAGCAGTGTACAGGGAGGGATTTCACCCCTCCACTTT. It codes for CASSVQGGISPLHF.

The chain couples TRBV15 to TRBJ2-1, with TRBD2 matching 11 bases. This CDR3 is 15 amino acids long. V gave up 6 bases and J gave up 4 bases; unmatched junction bases: 5. Germline V gene sequence: CDR1 LNHNV, CDR2 YYDKDF (reference sequence). The CDR3 reads CATRPGLAVYNEQFF. CDR3 DNA sequence: TGTGCCACCAGGCCGGGACTAGCGGTTTACAATGAGCAGTTCTTC.

The chain is built from TRBV28 and TRBJ1-5; tentatively, D is TRBD1 (6 bases). Germline CDR1 reads MDHEN; CDR2 reads SYDVKM. Trimming stripped 2 bases from V and 3 bases from J, with 11 bases between. This CDR3 is built from 15 residues. The CDR3 reads CASSLVGGHNQPQHF. The CDR3 nucleotides read TGTGCCAGCAGTTTAGTAGGGGGTCACAATCAGCCCCAGCATTTT.

CDR3 sequence (DNA): TGTGCCAGCAGCTTTACCGGGACCACAGATACGCAGTATTTT. Its protein is CASSFTGTTDTQYF. The chain combines TRBV7-9 with TRBJ2-3; the D call may be TRBD1 or TRBD2 (5 bases each). Germline V lookup: CDR1 SEHNR, CDR2 FQNEAQ (reference sequence). V was trimmed by 3 bases and J by 2 bases, leaving 9 bases between them. The CDR3 is made up of 14 amino acids. Supplemented by reference TRBV7-9 and TRBJ2-3, the full variable domain reads DTGVSQNPRHKITKRGQNVTFRCDPISEHNRLYWYRQTLGQGPEFLTYFQNEAQLEKSRLLSDRFSAERPKGSFSTLEIQRTEQGDSAMYLCASSFTGTTDTQYFGPGTRLTVL.

V is TRBV7-2 and J is TRBJ1-3, with 8 positions matching TRBD1. J was trimmed by 1 base and V by 2 bases; bases with no gene match: 4. Per germline, CDR1 SGHTA and CDR2 FQGNSA. The CDR3 is 16 residues long. In nucleotides, the CDR3 is TGTGCCAGCAGCTTATACAGGACAGGGTCTGGAAACACCATATATTTT. The encoded protein is CASSLYRTGSGNTIYF.

The rearrangement uses TRBV30 and TRBJ1-3; unclear D gene. This CDR3 comprises 14 residues. The germline V gene has CDR1 GTSNPN and CDR2 SVGIG (reference sequence). V was cut by 1 base and J by 0 bases, with 7 bases left in between. CDR3 in amino acids: CAWSAKSSGNTIYF. The CDR3 DNA follows: TGTGCCTGGAGTGCAAAGAGCTCTGGAAACACCATATATTTT.

V is TRBV7-2 and J is TRBJ2-1; 11 nucleotides align to TRBD2. The V gene's germline CDR1 is SGHTA and CDR2 FQGNSA. V was pared by 1 base and J by 6 bases, with 5 bases of the junction left unmatched. The CDR3 has 16 residues. CDR3 sequence: CASSLDSGRALNEQFF. The CDR3 DNA sequence: TGTGCCAGCAGCTTAGATAGCGGGAGGGCCCTCAATGAGCAGTTCTTC. The whole variable domain, filled in from reference TRBV7-2 and TRBJ2-1, reads GAGVSQSPSNKVTEKGKDVELRCDPISGHTALYWYRQSLGQGLEFLIYFQGNSAPDKSGLPSDRFSAERTGGSVSTLTIQRTQQEDSAVYLCASSLDSGRALNEQFFGPGTRLTVL.

The chain carries TRBV7-2 and TRBJ2-4; the D gene is possibly TRBD1 (6 bases). From germline, CDR1 is SGHTA and CDR2 FQGNSA. V lost 5 bases and J 5 bases, leaving 19 bases between the germline ends. This CDR3 contains 16 residues. CDR3 bases: TGTGCCAGCAGCGGAATACAGGGTGGAAGCCAAAACATTCAGTACTTC. It yields the protein CASSGIQGGSQNIQYF.

The rearrangement uses TRBV19 and TRBJ1-6; 7 positions match TRBD1. V gave up 4 bases and J gave up 8 bases; unmatched junction bases: 5. The CDR3 length is 14 residues. Germline CDR1 LNHDA, CDR2 SQIVND (reference sequence). CDR3: CASSTTGLDSPLHF. The DNA of the CDR3 is TGTGCCAGTAGTACGACAGGGTTGGATTCACCCCTCCACTTT.